This T cell receptor beta chain was identified in a study of blood T cell repertoires in COVID-19. The CDR3 totals 13 residues. The ends were cut back, 3 bases at V and 3 bases at J, with 6 bases in the middle. In germline, CDR1 is SGHDN, CDR2 FVKESK. Only in-frame clones appear in the TCRdb table, and some are missing; sequencing was by immunoSEQ multiplex PCR. The repertoire holds 90,000 or so clones, roughly nine tenths seen once, with around 5.2% in the top ten. The V call is TRBV14, the J call TRBJ2-1; D unclear. The sequenced sample was peripheral blood. This sequence originates from a woman older than 75 with active COVID-19. The CDR3 DNA is TGTGCCAGCAGCCATATAGTCTACAATGAGCAGTTCTTC. Translated: CASSHIVYNEQFF. Variable domain in full (rest from reference TRBV14 and TRBJ2-1): EAGVTQFPSHSVIEKGQTVTLRCDPISGHDNLYWYRRVMGKEIKFLLHFVKESKQDESGMPNNRFLAERTGGTYSTLKVQPAELEDSGVYFCASSHIVYNEQFFGPGTRLTVL.